These 15 T cell receptor beta chains came from one sample sequenced in a study of PD-1 blockade in mismatch repair-deficient tumors. The repertoire was sequenced with immunoSEQ multiplex PCR; TCRdb's copy has only in-frame clones and lacks some. The table lists about 63,000 clones, 88% of them singletons. The sample consisted of peripheral blood, taken 52 weeks after starting pembrolizumab. The receptors were gathered from an adult with mismatch repair-deficient cancer.

The chain links TRBV28 to TRBJ2-3; weak D call: TRBD2 (5 bases). CDR3 length: 18 residues. Germline-derived CDR1 and CDR2 are MDHEN and SYDVKM. The germline V and J ends were trimmed by 6 bases and 4 bases, with 26 bases remaining between them. The CDR3 spells CASSRSRSVPANSDTQYF. Here the CDR3 DNA reads TGTGCCAGCAGCCGGTCGCGTAGCGTGCCCGCAAATTCAGATACGCAGTATTTT.

The CDR3 coding sequence is TGCGCCAGCAGCCAAGGGGGGGGGACAGATACGCAGTATTTT. As protein: CASSQGGGTDTQYF. This rearrangement joins TRBV4-3 to TRBJ2-3, with 7 bases lining up with TRBD2. The junction had 1 base not matched to a gene; V was cut back by 1 base and J by 3 bases. CDR1 is LGHNA, CDR2 YSLEER, per germline. This CDR3 region has 14 residues.

The chain combines TRBV2 with TRBJ1-2; 9 bases agree with TRBD1. Germline CDR1 SNHLY, CDR2 FYNNEI. Trimming took 8 bases from V and 4 from J; bases not matched to a gene: 11. This CDR3 region has 15 residues. CDR3 sequence reads: CASQLPGQGSYGYTF. CDR3 in DNA: TGTGCCAGCCAGCTCCCGGGACAGGGCTCCTATGGCTACACCTTC.

The chain recombines TRBV7-9 with TRBJ2-7, with 8 bases aligning to TRBD2. The CDR3 totals 15 residues. Looked up from germline, CDR1 is SEHNR and CDR2 is FQNEAQ (reference sequence). V shed 5 bases and J 0 bases; nucleotides not matched to a gene: 6. The CDR3 DNA follows: TGTGCCAGCAGCCGGGAGGGAAGAAACTCCTACGAGCAGTACTTC. It yields the protein CASSREGRNSYEQYF.

The chain is built from TRBV6-5 and TRBJ1-1; 7 positions match TRBD1. CDR1 and CDR2 from the germline V gene are MNHEY and SVGAGI. This CDR3 contains 15 residues. V trimming: 2 bases; J trimming: 3 bases; junction bases outside the gene matches: 6. This chain's CDR3 is CASSYEGQRDTEAFF. The CDR3 coding sequence is TGTGCCAGCAGTTACGAGGGACAGAGGGACACTGAAGCTTTCTTT.

The chain recombines TRBV27 with TRBJ1-1; D not resolved. With 5 bases removed from V and 5 bases from J, the gap between germline ends came to 24 bases. This CDR3 has 17 amino acids. Germline CDR1 and CDR2: MNHEY and SMNVEV (reference sequence). CDR3 sequence: CASSSQDGRLVETEAFF. The DNA of the CDR3 is TGTGCCAGCAGTAGCCAGGACGGTCGACTCGTAGAAACTGAAGCTTTCTTT.

This clone was observed a single time. This chain connects TRBV6-5 to TRBJ1-1; unclear D gene. Germline CDR1 reads MNHEY; CDR2 reads SVGAGI. V shed 5 bases and J shed 7 bases, with 14 bases lying between them. The CDR3 has 13 residues. The CDR3 reads CASSDRRWDEAFF. CDR3 sequence (DNA): TGTGCCAGCAGTGATCGACGGTGGGATGAAGCTTTCTTT.

The V and J genes are TRBV19 and TRBJ1-1, with D unclear. The V end was cut by 3 bases, the J end by 3 bases, with 14 bases between. CDR3 length: 15 amino acids. Germline V lookup: CDR1 LNHDA, CDR2 SQIVND (reference sequence). The DNA for the CDR3 is TGTGCCAGTAGTATTTCGGTTGCGGGCCACACTGAAGCTTTCTTT. This encodes CASSISVAGHTEAFF.

The chain combines TRBV27 with TRBJ2-2, with D tentatively TRBD1 (5 bases). Germline CDR1 MNHEY, CDR2 SMNVEV (reference sequence). The CDR3 has 15 residues. V was pared by 6 bases and J by 4 bases, with 15 bases between. The DNA for the CDR3 is TGTGCCAGCAGGCTAACCAGGGCGAGCACCGGGGAGCTGTTTTTT. Amino acids: CASRLTRASTGELFF.

The chain carries TRBV11-2 and TRBJ1-1; a weak D match, TRBD1 (5 bases). This CDR3 contains 17 residues. Germline-derived CDR1 and CDR2 are SGHAT and FQNNGV. The V and J ends lost 5 bases and 0 bases respectively, with 19 bases between them. The CDR3 spells CASSPGSTSSMNTEAFF. In nucleotides, the CDR3 is TGTGCCAGCAGCCCAGGGTCAACCTCTTCAATGAACACTGAAGCTTTCTTT. Full variable domain (missing parts from reference TRBV11-2 and TRBJ1-1): EAGVAQSPRYKIIEKRQSVAFWCNPISGHATLYWYQQILGQGPKLLIQFQNNGVVDDSQLPKDRFSAERLKGVDSTLKIQPAKLEDSAVYLCASSPGSTSSMNTEAFFGQGTRLTVV.

The chain recombines TRBV11-1 with TRBJ2-3; D unresolved. V lost 3 bases to trimming and J lost 0 bases, with 10 bases between them. This CDR3 has 15 residues. Germline CDR1 reads SGHAT; CDR2 reads FQDESV (reference sequence). The CDR3 is CASSFKGSSTDTQYF. In DNA, the CDR3 is TGTGCCAGCAGCTTTAAAGGCTCTAGCACAGATACGCAGTATTTT.

J is TRBJ2-5 and V is TRBV11-2, with TRBD2 matching over 11 bases. Trimming removed 1 base from V and 3 bases from J; junction bases left unmatched: 13. Germline lookup yields CDR1 SGHAT and CDR2 FQNNGV. This CDR3 comprises 19 residues. The CDR3 region is CASSLVVSTSGSVEETQYF. CDR3 DNA sequence: TGTGCCAGCAGCTTAGTTGTTAGCACTAGCGGGAGTGTGGAAGAGACCCAGTACTTC.

This chain uses TRBV4-3 with TRBJ2-7, with D possibly being TRBD1 (6 bases). Trimming left V 5 bases short and J 2 bases short, with 13 bases between. This CDR3 comprises 14 residues. CDR1 LGHNA and CDR2 YSLEER come from the germline V gene. The DNA for the CDR3 is TGCGCCAGCAGCGCCGCCAGGGGCCCCTACGAGCAGTACTTC. This codes for CASSAARGPYEQYF.

Written as DNA, the CDR3 is TGTGCCAGCAGCTTGGGCTCTAGCGGGACCTACGAGCAGTACTTC. This gives the protein CASSLGSSGTYEQYF. The chain employs TRBV5-5 and TRBJ2-7, with 9 bases identical to TRBD2. The CDR3 loop spans 15 amino acids. Germline values: CDR1 SGHKS, CDR2 YYEKEE (reference sequence). With 0 bases clipped from V and 2 bases from J, the junction kept 3 bases outside the gene matches.

V usage is TRBV29-1 and J usage is TRBJ1-5, with TRBD1 as a possible D gene (5 bases). Germline values: CDR1 SQVTM, CDR2 ANQGSEA. CDR3 length equals 14 residues. V lost 5 bases, J lost 3 bases, and 14 bases lay in between. The CDR3 spells CSVRGGGFNQPQHF. CDR3 DNA: TGCAGCGTTCGGGGGGGAGGGTTCAATCAGCCCCAGCATTTT.